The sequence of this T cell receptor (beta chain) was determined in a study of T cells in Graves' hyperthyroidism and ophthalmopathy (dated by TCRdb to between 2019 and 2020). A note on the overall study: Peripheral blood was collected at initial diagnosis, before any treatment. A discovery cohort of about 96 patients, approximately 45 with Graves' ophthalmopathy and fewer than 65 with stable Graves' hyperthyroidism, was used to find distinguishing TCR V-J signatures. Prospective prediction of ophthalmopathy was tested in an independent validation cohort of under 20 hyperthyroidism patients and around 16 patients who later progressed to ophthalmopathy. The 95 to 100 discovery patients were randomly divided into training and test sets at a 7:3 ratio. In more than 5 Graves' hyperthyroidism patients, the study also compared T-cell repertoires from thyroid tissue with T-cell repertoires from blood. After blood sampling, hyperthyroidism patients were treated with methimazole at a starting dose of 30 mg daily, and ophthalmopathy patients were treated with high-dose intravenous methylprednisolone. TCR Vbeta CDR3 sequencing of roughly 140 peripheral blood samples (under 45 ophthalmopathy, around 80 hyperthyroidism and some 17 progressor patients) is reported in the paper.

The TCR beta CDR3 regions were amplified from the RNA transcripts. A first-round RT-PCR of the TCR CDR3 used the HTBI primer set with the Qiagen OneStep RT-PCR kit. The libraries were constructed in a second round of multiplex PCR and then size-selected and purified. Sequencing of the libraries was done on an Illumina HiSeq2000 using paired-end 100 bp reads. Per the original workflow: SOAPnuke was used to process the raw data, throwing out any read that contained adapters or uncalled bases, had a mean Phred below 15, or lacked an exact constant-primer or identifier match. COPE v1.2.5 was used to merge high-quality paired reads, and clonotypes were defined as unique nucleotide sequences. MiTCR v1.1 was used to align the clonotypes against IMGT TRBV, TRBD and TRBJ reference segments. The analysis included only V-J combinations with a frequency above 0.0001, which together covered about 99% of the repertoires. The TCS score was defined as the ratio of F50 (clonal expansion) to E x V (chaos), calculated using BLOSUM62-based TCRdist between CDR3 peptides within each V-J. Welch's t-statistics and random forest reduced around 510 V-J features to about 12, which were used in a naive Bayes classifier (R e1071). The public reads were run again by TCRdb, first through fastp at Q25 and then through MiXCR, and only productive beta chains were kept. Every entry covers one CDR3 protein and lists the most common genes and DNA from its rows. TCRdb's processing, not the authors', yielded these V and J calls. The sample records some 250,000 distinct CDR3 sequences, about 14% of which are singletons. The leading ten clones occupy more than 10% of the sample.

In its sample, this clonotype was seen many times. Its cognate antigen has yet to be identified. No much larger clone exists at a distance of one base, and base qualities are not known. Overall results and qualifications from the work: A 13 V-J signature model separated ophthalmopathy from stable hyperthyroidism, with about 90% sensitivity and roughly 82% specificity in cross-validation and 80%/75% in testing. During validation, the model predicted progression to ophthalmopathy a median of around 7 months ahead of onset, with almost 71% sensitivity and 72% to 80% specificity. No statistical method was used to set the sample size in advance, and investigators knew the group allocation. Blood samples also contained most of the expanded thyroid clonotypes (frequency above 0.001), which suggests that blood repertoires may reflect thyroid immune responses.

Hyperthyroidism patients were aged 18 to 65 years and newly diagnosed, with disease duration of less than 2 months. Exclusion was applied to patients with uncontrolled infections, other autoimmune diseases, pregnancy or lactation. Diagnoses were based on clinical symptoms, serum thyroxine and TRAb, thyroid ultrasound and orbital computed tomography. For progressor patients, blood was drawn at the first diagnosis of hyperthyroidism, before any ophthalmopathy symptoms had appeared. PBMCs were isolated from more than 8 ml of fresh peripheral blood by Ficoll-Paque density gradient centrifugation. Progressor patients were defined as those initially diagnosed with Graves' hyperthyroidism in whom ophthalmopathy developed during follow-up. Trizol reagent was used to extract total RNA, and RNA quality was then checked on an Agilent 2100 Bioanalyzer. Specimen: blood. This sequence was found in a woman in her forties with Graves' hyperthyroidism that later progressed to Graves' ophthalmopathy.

The sequenced DNA is TGTGCCTGGAGGGCCCACGGGACGGTGGGCGGGGAGCTGTTTTTT. It codes for CAWRAHGTVGGELFF. The chain was built from TRBV30 and TRBJ2-2; the D call is possibly TRBD1 or TRBD2, each sharing 5 bases. V is cut by 3 bases and J by 7 bases, and the space between the germline ends is 18 bases. From a lookup of the germline V gene (reference sequence), CDR1 and CDR2 are GTSNPN and SVGIG. The CDR3 runs 15 amino acids, cysteine and phenylalanine included. Just CDR3 DNA is preserved here, 45 bases in frame from base 1.